One sample yielded the 24 T cell receptor beta chains listed below, sequenced in a study of blood T cell repertoires in COVID-19. Assay: immunoSEQ multiplex PCR; the TCRdb copy retains only in-frame clones and omits some. Of around 190,000 clones in the sample, roughly 77% were seen once. The sequenced sample consisted of PBMCs or T cells enriched from blood (not recorded which). Receptors originate from a man in his forties or fifties who had recovered from COVID-19.

This chain links TRBV2 with TRBJ2-7; possible D gene TRBD2, 7 bases. V lost 7 bases and J lost 4, with 17 bases in between. Germline V gene sequence: CDR1 SNHLY, CDR2 FYNNEI. The CDR3 covers 14 residues. DNA for the CDR3: TGTGCCAGCACTCGGAGGGGGGGGGCTTACGAGCAGTACTTC. Translated: CASTRRGGAYEQYF.

V and J are TRBV3-1 (or the pseudogene TRBV3-2) and TRBJ1-3; D is perhaps TRBD1 (5 bases). The V gene's germline CDR1 is LGHDT and CDR2 YNNKEL (reference sequence). V lost 4 bases and J lost 2, with 9 bases in between. The CDR3 contains 14 residues. CDR3 protein: CASSRREAGNTIYF. The CDR3 bases are TGTGCCAGCAGCCGCAGGGAAGCTGGAAACACCATATATTTT.

The rearrangement joins TRBV5-1 to TRBJ2-5; perhaps TRBD2 as D (6 bases). Trimming took off 8 bases at V and 0 bases at J, with 11 bases between the two ends. Germline values: CDR1 SGHRS, CDR2 YFSETQ. The CDR3 loop spans 13 amino acids. Here the CDR3 reads CARGRGYQETQYF. In nucleotides, the CDR3 is TGCGCCAGGGGGCGGGGCTACCAAGAGACCCAGTACTTC. The whole variable domain, remainder taken from reference TRBV5-1 and TRBJ2-5, is KAGVTQTPRYLIKTRGQQVTLSCSPISGHRSVSWYQQTPGQGLQFLFEYFSETQRNKGNFPGRFSGRQFSNSRSEMNVSTLELGDSALYLCARGRGYQETQYFGPGTRLLVL.

V and J are TRBV6-6 and TRBJ1-2; D is uncertain. The germline V and J ends were trimmed by 10 bases and 3 bases, with 15 bases remaining between them. Germline CDR1 is MNHNY and CDR2 is SVGAGI (reference sequence). CDR3 size: 13 residues. The CDR3 spells CATPGEGYYGYTF. CDR3 in DNA: TGTGCCACCCCGGGTGAGGGTTACTATGGCTACACCTTC.

This clone was counted a few times. The chain is built from TRBV7-9 and TRBJ1-2; D is uncertain. V lost 1 base to trimming and J lost 8 bases, with 8 bases between them. This CDR3 is built from 12 residues. Germline-derived CDR1 and CDR2 are SEHNR and FQNEAQ (reference sequence). CDR3: CASSLDEGGYTF. The CDR3 nucleotides read TGTGCCAGCAGCTTAGATGAGGGCGGCTACACCTTC. The whole variable domain, remainder taken from reference TRBV7-9 and TRBJ1-2, is DTGVSQNPRHKITKRGQNVTFRCDPISEHNRLYWYRQTLGQGPEFLTYFQNEAQLEKSRLLSDRFSAERPKGSFSTLEIQRTEQGDSAMYLCASSLDEGGYTFGSGTRLTVV.

The V and J genes are TRBV6-5 and TRBJ1-4; perhaps TRBD1 as D (5 bases). The CDR3 is 16 residues long. Trimming stripped 0 bases from V and 4 bases from J, with 12 bases between. From germline, CDR1 is MNHEY and CDR2 SVGAGI. The CDR3 coding sequence is TGTGCCAGCAGTTACTCGATTCGACAGTTTAATGAAAAACTGTTTTTT. Its translation: CASSYSIRQFNEKLFF.

The chain couples TRBV5-5 to TRBJ1-5; D gene ambiguous. CDR1 SGHKS and CDR2 YYEKEE come from the germline V gene (reference sequence). The CDR3 runs to 15 residues. Trimming stripped 4 bases from V and 6 bases from J, with 17 bases between. CDR3 loop: CASSQDPGDGQPQHF. CDR3 bases: TGTGCCAGCAGCCAAGATCCGGGTGACGGTCAGCCCCAGCATTTT.

The rearrangement joins TRBV7-9 to TRBJ1-5; 9 positions match TRBD1. There are 19 residues in the CDR3. CDR1 and CDR2 from the germline V gene are SEHNR and FQNEAQ (reference sequence). Trimming at V came to 1 base and at J to 0 bases, leaving 10 bases not matched to a gene. CDR3 coding DNA: TGTGCCAGCAGCTTAGGACCGGGACAGGGACTCAATAGCAATCAGCCCCAGCATTTT. Its translation: CASSLGPGQGLNSNQPQHF.

In DNA, the CDR3 is TGTGCCAGCAGCCTAACAGGGAGATATGGCTACACCTTC. Amino acids: CASSLTGRYGYTF. The J gene is TRBJ1-2, the V gene TRBV7-9; maybe TRBD1 (6 bases). Germline V gives CDR1 SEHNR, CDR2 FQNEAQ (reference sequence). The V end lost 5 bases, the J end lost 5 bases, and 12 bases lay between the germline ends. This CDR3 is built from 13 residues.

This clone has just one count. CDR3 residues: CASSPSLGGTGNTIYF. DNA of the CDR3: TGTGCCAGCTCACCGTCTTTAGGGGGAACTGGAAACACCATATATTTT. The chain recombines TRBV18 with TRBJ1-3; a weak D match, TRBD1 (6 bases). Trimming stripped 3 bases from V and 2 bases from J, with 14 bases between. CDR3 length: 16 residues. CDR1 KGHSH and CDR2 LQKENI come from the germline V gene.

The DNA of the CDR3 is TGTGCCAGCAGCTCACCCCTTATAGACGAGCAGTACTTC. Residues: CASSSPLIDEQYF. The V and J genes are TRBV11-2 and TRBJ2-7; D gene unclear. V gave up 4 bases and J gave up 5 bases, with 12 bases separating them. The CDR3 totals 13 residues. Germline V lookup: CDR1 SGHAT, CDR2 FQNNGV.

Turning to this clone: With a much larger clone just one base away, this may be a read error. The rearrangement links TRBV7-3 to TRBJ2-2; D is undetermined. This CDR3 is 12 amino acids long. V lost 5 bases to trimming and J lost 6 bases, with 7 bases between them. The germline V gene has CDR1 SGHTA and CDR2 FQGTGA. The CDR3 DNA is TGTGCCAGCAGCCCCCCAGCCGGGGAGCTGTTTTTT. It translates to CASSPPAGELFF. The complete variable domain, with remaining parts taken from reference TRBV7-3 and TRBJ2-2, reads GAGVSQTPSNKVTEKGKYVELRCDPISGHTALYWYRQSLGQGPEFLIYFQGTGAADDSGLPNDRFFAVRPEGSVSTLKIQRTERGDSAVYLCASSPPAGELFFGEGSRLTVL.

CDR3 amino acids: CASSLLGTGAVSYEQYF. The CDR3 coding sequence is TGCGCCAGCAGCTTGCTCGGCACAGGGGCCGTCTCCTACGAGCAGTACTTC. The chain uses TRBV5-1 and TRBJ2-7, with 7 bases that match TRBD1. Germline CDR1 and CDR2: SGHRS and YFSETQ. The ends lost 1 base at V and 0 bases at J; junction bases unmatched: 10. The length of the CDR3 is 17 residues.

The chain is built from TRBV27 and TRBJ2-2; D may be TRBD1 (6 bases). The germline gives CDR1 MNHEY, CDR2 SMNVEV (reference sequence). Trimming cost V 5 bases and J 2 bases, with 21 bases left between them. The CDR3 runs to 18 residues. The CDR3 DNA reads as TGTGCCAGCAGTACCCGGACAGCCCGAGAAATAAACACCGGGGAGCTGTTTTTT. As protein: CASSTRTAREINTGELFF.

The chain couples TRBV18 to TRBJ2-2; TRBD2 matches at 9 bases. CDR1 is KGHSH, CDR2 LQKENI, per germline. This CDR3 is 19 amino acids long. The junction had 11 bases not matched to a gene; V was cut back by 1 base and J by 2 bases. The CDR3 is CASSPRVVSGSLNTGELFF. The CDR3, as DNA: TGTGCCAGCTCACCACGAGTTGTTAGCGGGAGCCTCAACACCGGGGAGCTGTTTTTT.

Only one count was recorded for this clone. The chain couples TRBV2 to TRBJ1-5, with 7 bases that match TRBD1. V shed 6 bases, J shed 0 bases, and the junction held 5 bases outside the gene matches. Looked up from germline, CDR1 is SNHLY and CDR2 is FYNNEI. CDR3 length: 15 residues. CDR3 nucleotide sequence: TGTGCCAGCAGCCTCGGACAGGCTAGCAATCAGCCCCAGCATTTT. Protein sequence: CASSLGQASNQPQHF.

In nucleotides, the CDR3 is TGCGCCAGCAGCCAAGGCCCAGGACTAGCGGGGCCTTACAATGAGCAGTTCTTC. Its translation: CASSQGPGLAGPYNEQFF. The rearrangement links TRBV4-1 to TRBJ2-1, with 12 positions matching TRBD2. The CDR3 length is 18 residues. V gave up 1 base and J gave up 4 bases; unmatched junction bases: 8. CDR1 and CDR2 from the germline V gene are MGHRA and YSYEKL.

Only one count was recorded for this clone. CDR3 nucleotides: TGTGCCAGCAGCTTAGACGGGACAGGCTATGGCTACACCTTC. Its translation is CASSLDGTGYGYTF. The chain carries TRBV7-9 and TRBJ1-2; 8 bases are a match to TRBD1. CDR1 SEHNR and CDR2 FQNEAQ come from the germline V gene (reference sequence). CDR3 length: 14 amino acids. After removal of 1 base from V and 4 bases from J, the junction contained 2 bases not matched to a gene.

V and J are TRBV24-1 and TRBJ1-1; D not certain. The CDR3 runs to 13 residues. Per the germline V gene, CDR1 is KGHDR and CDR2 is SFDVKD. With 2 bases removed from V and 8 bases from J, the gap between germline ends came to 11 bases. The CDR3 DNA sequence: TGTGCCACCAGTGATTCCGGGTCTCGGGAAGCTTTCTTT. Translating gives CATSDSGSREAFF.

The genes are TRBV30 and TRBJ2-3; TRBD2 matches at 12 bases. The CDR3 covers 14 residues. Looked up from germline, CDR1 is GTSNPN and CDR2 is SVGIG (reference sequence). V was clipped by 5 bases and J by 5 bases; unmatched bases: 5. The CDR3 is CAWASGGAVDTQYF. In DNA form, the CDR3 reads TGTGCCTGGGCTAGCGGGGGGGCCGTAGATACGCAGTATTTT.

V usage is TRBV19 and J usage is TRBJ1-5; possibly TRBD1 for D (5 bases). From germline, CDR1 is LNHDA and CDR2 SQIVND (reference sequence). CDR3 size: 13 residues. Trimming cost V 9 bases and J 6 bases, with 15 bases left between them. The CDR3 here is CASDLGRGQPQHF. CDR3 bases: TGTGCCAGCGACTTGGGGCGAGGTCAGCCCCAGCATTTT.

The gene calls are TRBV3-1 (or the pseudogene TRBV3-2) and TRBJ2-1; tentatively, D is TRBD2 (5 bases). Germline CDR1 is LGHDT and CDR2 is YNNKEL (reference sequence). Trimming removed 4 bases at V and 3 bases at J, with 13 bases between. The CDR3 has 15 residues. CDR3 in DNA: TGTGCCAGCAGCCCCTGGGAGTCCGACTACAATGAGCAGTTCTTC. Protein sequence: CASSPWESDYNEQFF.

V and J are TRBV6-5 and TRBJ1-2, with 7 nucleotides matching TRBD1. Germline assignment: CDR1 MNHEY and CDR2 SVGAGI. The CDR3 consists of 13 residues. J lost 4 bases, V lost 2 bases, and 1 base had no gene match. CDR3 residues: CASSYDRAYGYTF. The CDR3 DNA reads TGTGCCAGCAGTTACGACAGGGCCTATGGCTACACCTTC.

This clone was picked up one time. The CDR3 sequence: CASTEVLYEQFF. CDR3 nucleotide sequence: TGTGCCAGCACCGAGGTCCTCTATGAGCAGTTCTTC. This sequence joins TRBV2 and TRBJ2-1, with D unclear. The CDR3 is 12 residues long. Trimming cost V 7 bases and J 8 bases, with 12 bases left between them. CDR1 is SNHLY, CDR2 FYNNEI, per germline.